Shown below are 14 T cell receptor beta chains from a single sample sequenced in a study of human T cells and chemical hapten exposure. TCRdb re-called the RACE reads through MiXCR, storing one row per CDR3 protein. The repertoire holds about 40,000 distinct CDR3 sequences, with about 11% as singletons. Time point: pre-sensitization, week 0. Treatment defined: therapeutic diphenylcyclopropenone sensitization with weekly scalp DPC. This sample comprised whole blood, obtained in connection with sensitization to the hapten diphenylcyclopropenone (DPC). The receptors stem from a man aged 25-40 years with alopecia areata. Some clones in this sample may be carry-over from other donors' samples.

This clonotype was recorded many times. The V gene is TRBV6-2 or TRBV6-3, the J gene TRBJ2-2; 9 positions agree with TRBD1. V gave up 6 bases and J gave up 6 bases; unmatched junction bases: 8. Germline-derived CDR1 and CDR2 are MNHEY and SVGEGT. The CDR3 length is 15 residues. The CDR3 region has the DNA TGTGCCAGCAGATCCGGGACAGGGCCCGCCGGGGAGCTGTTTTTT. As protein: CASRSGTGPAGELFF.

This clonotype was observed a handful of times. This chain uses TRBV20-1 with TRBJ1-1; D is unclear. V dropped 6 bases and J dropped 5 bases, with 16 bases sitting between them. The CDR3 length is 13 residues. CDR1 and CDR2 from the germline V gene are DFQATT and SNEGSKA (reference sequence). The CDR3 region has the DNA TGCAGTGCCCCAGGTCAGGTTTCAACTGAAGCTTTCTTT. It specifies CSAPGQVSTEAFF.

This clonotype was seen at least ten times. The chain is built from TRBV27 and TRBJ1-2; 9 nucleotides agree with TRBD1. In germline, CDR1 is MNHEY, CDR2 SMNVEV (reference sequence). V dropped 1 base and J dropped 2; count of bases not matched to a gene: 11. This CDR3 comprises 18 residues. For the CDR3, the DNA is TGTGCCAGCAGTTTATATGTTATAACAGGGGGCGAAAACTATGGCTACACCTTC. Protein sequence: CASSLYVITGGENYGYTF.

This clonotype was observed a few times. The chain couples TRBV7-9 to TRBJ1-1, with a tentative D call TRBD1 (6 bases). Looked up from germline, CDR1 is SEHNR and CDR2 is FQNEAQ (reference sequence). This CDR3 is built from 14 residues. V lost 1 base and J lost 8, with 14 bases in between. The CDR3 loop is CASSLVPGTWEAFF. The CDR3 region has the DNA TGTGCCAGCAGCTTAGTCCCTGGGACATGGGAAGCTTTCTTT.

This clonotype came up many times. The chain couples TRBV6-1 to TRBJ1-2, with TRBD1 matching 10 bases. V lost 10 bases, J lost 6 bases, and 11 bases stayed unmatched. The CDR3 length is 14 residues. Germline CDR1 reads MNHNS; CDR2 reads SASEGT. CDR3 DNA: TGTGCCACCAGAAACGGACAGGGGGTACATGGCTACACCTTC. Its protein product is CATRNGQGVHGYTF.

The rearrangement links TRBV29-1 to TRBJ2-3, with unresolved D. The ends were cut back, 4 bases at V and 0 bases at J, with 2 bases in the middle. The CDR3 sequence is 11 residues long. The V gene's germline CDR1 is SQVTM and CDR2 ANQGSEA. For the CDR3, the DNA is TGCAGCGTTGCTAGCACAGATACGCAGTATTTT. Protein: CSVASTDTQYF.

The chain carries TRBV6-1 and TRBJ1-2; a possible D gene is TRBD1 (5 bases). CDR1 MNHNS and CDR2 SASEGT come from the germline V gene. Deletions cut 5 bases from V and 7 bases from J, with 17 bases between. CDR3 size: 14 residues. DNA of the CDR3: TGTGCCAGCAGTCCCCAATGGGGGTCGGGTGGCTACACCTTC. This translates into CASSPQWGSGGYTF.

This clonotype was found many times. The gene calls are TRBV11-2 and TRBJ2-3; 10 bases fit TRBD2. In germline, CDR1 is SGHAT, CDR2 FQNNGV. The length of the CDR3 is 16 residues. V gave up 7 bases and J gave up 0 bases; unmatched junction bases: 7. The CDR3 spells CASNPGLAHSTDTQYF. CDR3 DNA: TGTGCCAGCAACCCGGGACTAGCGCACAGCACAGATACGCAGTATTTT.

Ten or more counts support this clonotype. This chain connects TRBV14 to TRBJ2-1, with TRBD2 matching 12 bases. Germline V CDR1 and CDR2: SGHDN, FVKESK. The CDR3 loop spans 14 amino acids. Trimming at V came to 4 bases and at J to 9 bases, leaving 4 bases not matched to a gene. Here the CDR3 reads CASSRILAGGEQFF. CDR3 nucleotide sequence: TGTGCCAGCAGCCGCATACTAGCGGGAGGTGAGCAGTTCTTC.

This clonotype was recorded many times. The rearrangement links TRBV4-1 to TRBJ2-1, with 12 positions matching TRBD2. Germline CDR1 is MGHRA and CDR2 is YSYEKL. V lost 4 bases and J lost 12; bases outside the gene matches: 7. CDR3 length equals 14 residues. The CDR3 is CASSPGLAGPGQFF. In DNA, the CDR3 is TGCGCCAGCAGCCCGGGACTAGCGGGCCCCGGGCAGTTCTTC.

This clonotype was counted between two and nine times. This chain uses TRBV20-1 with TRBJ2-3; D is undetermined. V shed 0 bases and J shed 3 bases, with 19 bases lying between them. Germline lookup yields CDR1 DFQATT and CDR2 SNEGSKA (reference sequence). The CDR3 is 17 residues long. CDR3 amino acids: CSARDRVPGVWTDTQYF. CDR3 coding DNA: TGCAGTGCTAGAGATCGTGTTCCGGGCGTCTGGACAGATACGCAGTATTTT.

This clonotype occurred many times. CDR3 nucleotides: TGTGCCAGCAGCTTAGCGCCTTCCCGAGAGGGGCAGTTCTTC. Translation: CASSLAPSREGQFF. This chain uses TRBV11-1 with TRBJ2-1; tentatively, D is TRBD2 (5 bases). V was trimmed by 0 bases and J by 12 bases, leaving 15 bases between them. The germline gives CDR1 SGHAT, CDR2 FQDESV (reference sequence). The length of the CDR3 is 14 residues.

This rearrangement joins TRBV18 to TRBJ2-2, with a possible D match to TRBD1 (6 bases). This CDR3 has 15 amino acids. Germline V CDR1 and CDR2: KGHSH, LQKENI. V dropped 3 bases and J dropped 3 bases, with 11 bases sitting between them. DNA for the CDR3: TGTGCCAGCTCACCGGACAGCCTATACACCGGGGAGCTGTTTTTT. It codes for CASSPDSLYTGELFF.

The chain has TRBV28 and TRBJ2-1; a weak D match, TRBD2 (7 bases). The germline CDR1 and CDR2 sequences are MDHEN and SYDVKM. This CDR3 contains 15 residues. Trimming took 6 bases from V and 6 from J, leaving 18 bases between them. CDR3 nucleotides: TGTGCCAGCAGCCCACCCAGGGGAGGGATCAATGAGCAGTTCTTC. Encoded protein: CASSPPRGGINEQFF.